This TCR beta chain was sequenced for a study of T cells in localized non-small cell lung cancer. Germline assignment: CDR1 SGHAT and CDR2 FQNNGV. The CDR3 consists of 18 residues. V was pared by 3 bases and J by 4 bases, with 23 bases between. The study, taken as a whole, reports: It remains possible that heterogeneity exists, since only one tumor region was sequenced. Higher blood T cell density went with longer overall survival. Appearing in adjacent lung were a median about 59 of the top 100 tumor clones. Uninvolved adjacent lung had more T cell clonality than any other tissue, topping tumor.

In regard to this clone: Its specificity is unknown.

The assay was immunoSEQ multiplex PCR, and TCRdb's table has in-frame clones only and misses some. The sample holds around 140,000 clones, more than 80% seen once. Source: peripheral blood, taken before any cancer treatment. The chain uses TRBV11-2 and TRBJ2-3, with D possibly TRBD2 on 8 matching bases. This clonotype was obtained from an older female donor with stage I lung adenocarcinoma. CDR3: CASSFRGGSGGRSDTQYF. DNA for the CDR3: TGTGCCAGCAGCTTCAGGGGGGGATCAGGCGGGAGGTCAGATACGCAGTATTTT. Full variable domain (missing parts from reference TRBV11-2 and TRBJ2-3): EAGVAQSPRYKIIEKRQSVAFWCNPISGHATLYWYQQILGQGPKLLIQFQNNGVVDDSQLPKDRFSAERLKGVDSTLKIQPAKLEDSAVYLCASSFRGGSGGRSDTQYFGPGTRLTVL.